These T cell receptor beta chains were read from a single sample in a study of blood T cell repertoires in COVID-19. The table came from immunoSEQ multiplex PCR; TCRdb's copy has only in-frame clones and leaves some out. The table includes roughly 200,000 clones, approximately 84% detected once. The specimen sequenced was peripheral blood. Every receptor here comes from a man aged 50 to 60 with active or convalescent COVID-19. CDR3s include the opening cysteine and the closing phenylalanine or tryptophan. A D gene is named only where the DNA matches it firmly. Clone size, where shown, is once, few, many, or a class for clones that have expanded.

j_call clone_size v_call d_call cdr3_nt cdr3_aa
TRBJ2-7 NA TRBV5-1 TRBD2 TGCGCCAGCAGCTCTATAGCGGGGGCCTCCTACGAGCAGTACTTC CASSSIAGASYEQYF
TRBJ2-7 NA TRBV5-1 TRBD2 TGCGCCAGCAGCTTGGTGGGGGACGGGAGGGACTTC CASSLVGDGRDF
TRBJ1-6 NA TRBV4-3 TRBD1 TGCGCCAGCAGCCAAGATGTGACAGGGCGGAGCTCCTATAATTCACCCCTCCACTTT CASSQDVTGRSSYNSPLHF
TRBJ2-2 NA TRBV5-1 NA TGCGCCAGCAGCTCCAAAAACACCGGGGAGCTGTTTTTT CASSSKNTGELFF
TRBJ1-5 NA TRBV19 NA TGTGCCAGTAGCGTTCAGGGATCTCAGCCCCAGCATTTT CASSVQGSQPQHF
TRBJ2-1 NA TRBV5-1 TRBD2 TGCGCCAGCAGCTTTATAGCGGGACCCAATGAGCAGTTCTTC CASSFIAGPNEQFF
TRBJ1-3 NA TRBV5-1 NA TGCGCCAGCAGCTTGGGGGGGCAGACACTTTACTCTGGAAACACCATATATTTT CASSLGGQTLYSGNTIYF
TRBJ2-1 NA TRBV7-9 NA TGTGCCAGCAGCTGGGGCGGTTCCTACAATGAGCAGTTCTTC CASSWGGSYNEQFF
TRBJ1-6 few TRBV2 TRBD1 TGTGCCAGCAGCCACGACAGGGGAAGTGGGGATTCACCCCTCCACTTT CASSHDRGSGDSPLHF
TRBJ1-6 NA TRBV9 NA TGTGCCAGCAGCGTAGGGCAGGCGACTAATTCACCCCTCCACTTT CASSVGQATNSPLHF
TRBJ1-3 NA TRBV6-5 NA TGTGCCAGCAGTAGGGACATCTTGAACACCATATATTTT CASSRDILNTIYF
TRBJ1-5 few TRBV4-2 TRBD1 TGTGCCAGCAGCCAAGGACAGGGGAGCAATCAGCCCCAGCATTTT CASSQGQGSNQPQHF
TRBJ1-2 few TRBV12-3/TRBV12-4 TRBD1 TGTGCCAGCAGTTTCGACAGGGCGACTGGCTACACCTTC CASSFDRATGYTF
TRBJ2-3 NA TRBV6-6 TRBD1 TGTGCCAGCAGCGCACAGGGGGGTGGGACGCAGTATTTT CASSAQGGGTQYF
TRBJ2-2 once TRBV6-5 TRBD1 TGTGCCAGCAGTTGGGACAGGGGGTCCGGGGAGCTGTTTTTT CASSWDRGSGELFF
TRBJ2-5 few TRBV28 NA TGTGCCAGCAGTTGGGGGGATCAAGAGACCCAGTACTTC CASSWGDQETQYF